This record covers a single TCR beta chain. Its antigen is unknown. Repertoires were generated with immunoSEQ multiplex PCR, while TCRdb's copy carries only in-frame clones and drops some. The sample lists about 82,000 clones; more than 70% were seen once. The CDR3 spans 14 residues. In germline, CDR1 is LNHDA, CDR2 SQIVND (reference sequence). Unmatched junction bases numbered 9, after V lost 7 bases and J lost 4 bases. The sort gate was single viable CD3+CD4+CD8-CD45RO+ cells for memory CD4+ T cells. These data are taken from a study of memory CD4+ T cells and cytomegalovirus serostatus. Study-wide points: Of around 160 reported CMV TCRbeta sequences, some 70 were found in memory CD4+ repertoires.

This TCR was sampled from an adult in good health and CMV-seronegative. Sequenced input: memory CD4+ T cells from blood. V usage is TRBV19 and J usage is TRBJ1-1; 7 bases are shared with TRBD1. The CDR3 reads CASIPPGGGTEAFF. CDR3 nucleotides: TGTGCCAGTATCCCCCCAGGGGGGGGCACTGAAGCTTTCTTT.